The subject of this entry is one TCR beta chain. Its antigen is undetermined. This table comes from immunoSEQ multiplex PCR, and its TCRdb copy is limited to in-frame clones, with some not included. The profile shows roughly 97,000 clones, about 89% of them singletons. There are 15 residues in the CDR3. V was clipped by 9 bases and J by 5 bases, with 20 bases between them. Germline V CDR1 and CDR2: LNHDA, SQIVND (reference sequence). The record originates from a study of T cell responses to AZD1222 COVID-19 vaccine. Overall study results and limits: Spike-specific TCR breadth rose after two AZD1222 doses, and depth rose as well. Repertoires were sampled only after the peak T cell response. Targeting of unmutated variant regions was reportedly seen in nearly half of spike-specific TCRs.

The receptor's source is an adult who received the MenACWY meningococcal vaccine as a control. V usage is TRBV19 and J usage is TRBJ2-1; D may correspond to TRBD1 or TRBD2 (6 bases each). The material was peripheral blood, obtained 28 days after the second dose of the MenACWY control vaccine. The CDR3 region has the DNA TGTGCCAGCGGTCCGGGGGCAGGGAGCGACAATGAGCAGTTCTTC. Translated: CASGPGAGSDNEQFF.